This T cell receptor (beta chain) came from a study of T cells in Graves' hyperthyroidism and ophthalmopathy. Germline values: CDR1 MDHEN, CDR2 SYDVKM. V lost 4 bases, J lost 1 base, and 1 base stayed unmatched. The CDR3 runs to 13 residues. There are many counts of this clonotype. RNA transcripts were the template for amplifying TCR beta CDR3 regions. A set of HTBI primers served as the primers for a first-round RT-PCR of the TCR CDR3. TCRdb reprocessed the multiplex PCR reads with MiXCR, giving one entry per CDR3 protein. The data hold around 280,000 distinct CDR3 sequences, with about an eighth observed a single time. Aged 18 to 65, the patients had hyperthyroidism that was newly diagnosed and had lasted under 2 months.

The sample taken for sequencing was blood. The chain combines TRBV28 with TRBJ2-7; 7 bases line up with TRBD1. The sequence was obtained from a woman aged 30 to 39 with Graves' hyperthyroidism that later progressed to Graves' ophthalmopathy. CDR3 DNA: TGTGCCAGCAGTTCGGACAGGTCCTACGAGCAGTACTTC. Encoded protein: CASSSDRSYEQYF.